Below, 5 T cell receptor beta chains from the same sample are listed, as sequenced in a study of CXCR3-negative and CXCR3-positive naive CD8 T cells. UMI-tagged TRB cDNA libraries were built via 5' RACE. Reprocessing the 5' RACE reads, TCRdb reports a single entry for every CDR3 protein and omits DNA. The listing contains around 92,000 distinct CDR3 sequences. The sequencing sample was made of naive CXCR3- CD8+ T cells from blood. Subset specified: CD45RO-CCR7+CD27+CD95- naive CD8+ T cells lacking CXCR3 (TNR3-). The receptors derive from a human donor in good health. Some clones in this sample may be carry-over from other donors' samples.

The CDR3 here is CASSYSAAIRETQYF. The chain has TRBV6-5 and TRBJ2-5. The CDR3 sequence is 15 residues long. Germline loops: CDR1 MNHEY, CDR2 SVGAGI.

This chain uses TRBV28 with TRBJ2-1; TCRdb gives TRBD1 as the D gene, but with no DNA this cannot be confirmed. CDR1 and CDR2 (germline): MDHEN, SYDVKM. The CDR3 spans 14 residues. CDR3 in amino acids: CASSSRQGSNEQFF.

V usage is TRBV20-1 and J usage is TRBJ2-7; as DNA is missing, the TRBD2 call by TCRdb cannot be tested. Looked up from germline, CDR1 is DFQATT and CDR2 is SNEGSKA (reference sequence). The CDR3 length is 15 residues. CDR3 residues: CSARAPSGVPPEQYF.

The V gene is TRBV7-9, the J gene TRBJ1-1; lacking DNA, the TRBD1 call made by TCRdb goes unchecked. The CDR3 is 14 amino acids. From germline, CDR1 is SEHNR and CDR2 FQNEAQ (reference sequence). CDR3 region: CASSIGQLNTEAFF.

V and J are TRBV4-3 and TRBJ1-1. Per germline, CDR1 LGHNA and CDR2 YSLEER. This CDR3 has 15 residues. The CDR3 loop reads CASSQGAGMNTEAFF.